The 2 T cell receptor beta chains given below trace back to one sample, sequenced in a study of T cells in women clearing cervical HPV infection. The repertoire was sequenced with immunoSEQ multiplex PCR; TCRdb's copy has only in-frame clones and lacks some. Its listing shows about 27,000 clones. Sequenced sample: blood buffy coat. The receptors shown here come from a woman aged 18-70 years with a cervical HPV16 infection that either progressed to CIN3+ or cleared (not recorded which).

As concerns this clone: The read stops 3 residues short of the end of the CDR3; the missing end is completed from the germline J gene. The chain links TRBV12-3 or TRBV12-4 to TRBJ1-1, with 8 bases that match TRBD1. V was pared by 3 bases and J by 3 bases, with 3 bases of the junction left unmatched. The CDR3 length is 14 residues. The CDR3 loop is CASSLQGADTEAFF. CDR3 DNA, as far as it was read: TGTGCCAGCAGTTTGCAGGGGGCTGACACTGAA.

On this clone: The germline gene is not matched at one end of the junction; a read error may be the cause. The read falls 3 residues short of the CDR3 end, and the missing part is taken from the germline J gene. The identical CDR3 is also encoded by other nucleotide sequences in the sample. The chain combines TRBV19 with TRBJ1-3; tentative D call: TRBD1 (5 bases). The CDR3 length is 16 residues. In germline, CDR1 is LNHDA, CDR2 SQIVND (reference sequence). CDR3 amino acids: CASSIARGASGNTIYF. The CDR3 bases that were read are TGTGCCAGTAGTATAGCGAGAGGGGCCTCTGGAAACACA.